This is a list of T cell receptor beta chains from one sample in a study of human T cells and chemical hapten exposure. Via MiXCR, TCRdb re-called the RACE reads, giving one row per CDR3 protein. The table shows about 140,000 distinct CDR3 sequences, with about an eighth occurring only once. Sequenced here: whole blood, sampled in connection with sensitization to the hapten diphenylcyclopropenone (DPC). These TCRs come from a woman between 50 and 59 years old with alopecia areata. Some clones in this sample may be carry-over from other donors' samples. The CDR3 runs from the conserved cysteine through the conserved F or W. A D gene is named only where the DNA matches it firmly. Clone size is not always given. Where it is, it says once, few, many or a class for expanded clones.

V gene	D gene	clone size	J gene	CDR3 protein	CDR3 DNA
TRBV28	TRBD1	.	TRBJ2-5	CASRGTAKETQYF	TGTGCCAGCCGAGGGACAGCCAAAGAGACCCAGTACTTC
TRBV28	TRBD2	.	TRBJ2-1	CASSSSGLAAYNEQFF	TGTGCCAGCAGTTCCTCGGGACTAGCAGCCTACAATGAGCAGTTCTTC
TRBV29-1	.	.	TRBJ2-5	CSSSGGKGETQYF	TGCAGCTCATCCGGCGGGAAGGGGGAGACCCAGTACTTC
TRBV29-1	TRBD2	few	TRBJ2-3	CSEPLAGGLDTQYF	TGCAGCGAACCCCTAGCGGGAGGGTTAGATACGCAGTATTTT
TRBV10-3	TRBD1	many	TRBJ2-3	CAIRGPSTDTQYF	TGTGCCATAAGGGGGCCTAGCACAGATACGCAGTATTTT
TRBV28	TRBD2	.	TRBJ2-7	CASRSLSGTGTSPYEQYF	TGTGCCAGCAGGTCCCTTTCAGGCACCGGGACTAGTCCCTACGAGCAGTACTTC
TRBV5-5	TRBD2	many	TRBJ2-7	CASSLREAPYEEQYF	TGTGCCAGCAGCCTCCGGGAGGCCCCATATGAAGAGCAGTACTTC
TRBV9	.	few	TRBJ2-3	CASSVAGSDTQYF	TGTGCCAGCAGCGTAGCGGGATCAGATACGCAGTATTTT
TRBV5-1	TRBD2	few	TRBJ2-7	CASSIVSGASYEQYF	TGCGCCAGCAGCATCGTTAGCGGGGCCTCCTACGAGCAGTACTTC
TRBV20-1	.	many	TRBJ1-1	CSAGEGTYTEAFF	TGCAGTGCCGGCGAGGGGACGTACACTGAAGCTTTCTTT
TRBV11-2	TRBD1	many	TRBJ2-2	CASSLEAGGSGELFF	TGTGCCAGCAGCCTAGAGGCAGGGGGCTCCGGGGAGCTGTTTTTT
TRBV20-1	TRBD2	few	TRBJ2-7	CSANGLAGFSYEQYF	TGCAGTGCTAACGGACTAGCGGGGTTCTCCTACGAGCAGTACTTC
TRBV5-6	TRBD2	many	TRBJ2-7	CASSAGLADSYEQYF	TGTGCCAGCAGCGCGGGACTAGCGGACTCCTACGAGCAGTACTTC
TRBV6-6	.	.	TRBJ2-5	CASSRSGQQETQYF	TGTGCCAGCAGTCGTTCGGGGCAGCAAGAGACCCAGTACTTC
TRBV29-1	.	.	TRBJ2-6	CSVERPNSGANVLTF	TGCAGCGTTGAGAGGCCAAACTCTGGGGCCAACGTCCTGACTTTC
TRBV12-3/TRBV12-4	.	many	TRBJ1-4	CASSPRSGGPNEKLFF	TGTGCCAGCAGTCCTAGGTCGGGGGGGCCTAATGAAAAACTGTTTTTT
TRBV29-1	TRBD1	many	TRBJ2-5	CSANRGLETQYF	TGCAGCGCAAACAGGGGGCTGGAGACCCAGTACTTC
TRBV18	.	.	TRBJ1-4	CASSPFRTALNEKLFF	TGTGCCAGCTCACCCTTCCGGACAGCCCTTAATGAAAAACTGTTTTTT
TRBV7-2	.	.	TRBJ2-1	CASSLSGGPNQFF	TGTGCCAGCAGCTTAAGCGGAGGGCCGAACCAGTTCTTC
TRBV18	.	.	TRBJ2-7	CASSNQLGEQYF	TGTGCCAGCTCAAATCAGTTGGGGGAGCAGTACTTC
TRBV7-9	.	few	TRBJ2-7	CASRPSGGSGGEQYF	TGTGCCAGTAGACCTTCCGGAGGCTCCGGTGGAGAGCAGTACTTC
TRBV7-2	TRBD2	few	TRBJ2-1	CASSFQQILAGARNEQFF	TGTGCCAGCAGCTTCCAGCAAATACTAGCGGGAGCGAGGAATGAGCAGTTCTTC
TRBV20-1	.	many	TRBJ1-3	CSARDGGASGNTIYF	TGCAGTGCTAGAGATGGGGGGGCCTCTGGAAACACCATATATTTT
TRBV18	TRBD1	.	TRBJ2-1	CASSPGTGNEQFF	TGTGCCAGCTCACCGGGGACAGGGAACGAGCAGTTCTTC
TRBV20-1	TRBD2	few	TRBJ2-3	CSARAAGGLTSTDTQYF	TGCAGTGCTAGAGCCGCGGGAGGACTAACTAGCACAGATACGCAGTATTTT
TRBV7-2	TRBD2	few	TRBJ2-7	CASSFRSGRAMDEQYF	TGTGCCAGCAGCTTCCGTAGCGGGAGGGCCATGGACGAGCAGTACTTC
TRBV7-9	TRBD1	many	TRBJ2-5	CASSWGQGRETQYF	TGTGCCAGCAGCTGGGGACAGGGGAGAGAGACCCAGTACTTC
TRBV30	.	.	TRBJ1-1	CAWSLRVPRYLPEAFF	TGTGCCTGGAGTCTCCGGGTCCCGCGTTACTTGCCCGAAGCTTTCTTT
TRBV5-1	TRBD2	many	TRBJ2-5	CASSPGRAFQETQYF	TGCGCCAGCAGCCCTGGGAGGGCCTTCCAAGAGACCCAGTACTTC
TRBV19	.	many	TRBJ2-1	CASSMYGTGPSTSYNEQFF	TGTGCCAGTAGTATGTACGGGACGGGACCCTCGACCTCCTACAATGAGCAGTTCTTC
TRBV19	TRBD2	few	TRBJ2-2	CASSIGGTGGELFF	TGTGCCAGTAGTATCGGGGGGACCGGCGGGGAGCTGTTTTTT
TRBV7-9	TRBD1	.	TRBJ2-5	CASSAPPGQGYRGQGETQYF	TGTGCCAGCAGCGCCCCTCCGGGACAGGGGTACCGGGGGCAAGGAGAGACCCAGTACTTC
TRBV7-9	TRBD2	many	TRBJ2-1	CASSSGGLPPNNEQFF	TGTGCCAGCAGCTCGGGGGGACTTCCCCCAAACAATGAGCAGTTCTTC
TRBV9	TRBD2	few	TRBJ2-2	CASSFTSGIVGELFF	TGTGCCAGCAGCTTCACTAGCGGGATCGTCGGGGAGCTGTTTTTT
TRBV7-2	.	.	TRBJ2-2	CASSLGLGGNTGELFF	TGTGCCAGCAGCTTAGGACTGGGAGGGAACACCGGGGAGCTGTTTTTT
TRBV6-6	.	many	TRBJ2-3	CASMSGGGADTQYF	TGTGCCAGCATGTCAGGAGGGGGGGCAGATACGCAGTATTTT
TRBV19	.	few	TRBJ1-5	CASSNRPPPQPQHF	TGTGCCAGTAGTAACAGACCCCCACCTCAGCCCCAGCATTTT
TRBV7-2	TRBD1	many	TRBJ1-2	CASSLGRGINYGYTF	TGTGCCAGCAGCTTAGGCAGGGGGATCAACTATGGCTACACCTTC
TRBV10-3	.	many	TRBJ2-3	CAISESSQASDTQYF	TGTGCCATCAGTGAGTCTAGTCAGGCGTCAGATACGCAGTATTTT
TRBV18	TRBD2	few	TRBJ2-1	CASSTGLAGVGNEQFF	TGTGCCAGCTCGACCGGACTAGCGGGAGTGGGGAATGAGCAGTTCTTC
TRBV24-1	.	many	TRBJ2-1	CATSDARLEAGNEQFF	TGTGCCACCAGTGATGCTCGACTAGAGGCGGGGAATGAGCAGTTCTTC
TRBV10-2	.	many	TRBJ2-1	CASSESRLMGEQFF	TGCGCCAGCAGTGAGTCGAGACTAATGGGTGAGCAGTTCTTC
TRBV20-1	TRBD2	.	TRBJ2-1	CSAPSGSHNEQFF	TGCAGTGCTCCAAGCGGGAGCCACAATGAGCAGTTCTTC